The TCR beta chain described here comes from a study of cytomegalovirus exposure and HLA in healthy donors. Notes on the study in general: The likely origin of a cluster of highly shared sequence variants was a sequencing artifact. Immune exposure information available was restricted to CMV serostatus.

The CDR3 extends over 13 amino acids. Germline lookup yields CDR1 SEHNR and CDR2 FQNEAQ (reference sequence). V shed 8 bases, J shed 0 bases, and the junction held 3 bases outside the gene matches. With 60 Vbeta and 13 Jbeta primers, the PCR was carried out. The repertoire was sequenced with immunoSEQ multiplex PCR; TCRdb's copy has only in-frame clones and lacks some. The sample lists over 65,000 clones, around 79% occurring once. Comments on this clone: What it recognizes is unknown.

The gene calls are TRBV7-9 and TRBJ1-1; 7 nucleotides match TRBD1. The sequenced sample was PBMCs. This receptor was obtained from a woman in her thirties or forties in good health and CMV-seropositive. CDR3 coding DNA: TGTGCCAGCGGGGGACAGATGAACACTGAAGCTTTCTTT. Translation: CASGGQMNTEAFF. Filled out from reference TRBV7-9 and TRBJ1-1, the complete variable domain reads DTGVSQNPRHKITKRGQNVTFRCDPISEHNRLYWYRQTLGQGPEFLTYFQNEAQLEKSRLLSDRFSAERPKGSFSTLEIQRTEQGDSAMYLCASGGQMNTEAFFGQGTRLTVV.